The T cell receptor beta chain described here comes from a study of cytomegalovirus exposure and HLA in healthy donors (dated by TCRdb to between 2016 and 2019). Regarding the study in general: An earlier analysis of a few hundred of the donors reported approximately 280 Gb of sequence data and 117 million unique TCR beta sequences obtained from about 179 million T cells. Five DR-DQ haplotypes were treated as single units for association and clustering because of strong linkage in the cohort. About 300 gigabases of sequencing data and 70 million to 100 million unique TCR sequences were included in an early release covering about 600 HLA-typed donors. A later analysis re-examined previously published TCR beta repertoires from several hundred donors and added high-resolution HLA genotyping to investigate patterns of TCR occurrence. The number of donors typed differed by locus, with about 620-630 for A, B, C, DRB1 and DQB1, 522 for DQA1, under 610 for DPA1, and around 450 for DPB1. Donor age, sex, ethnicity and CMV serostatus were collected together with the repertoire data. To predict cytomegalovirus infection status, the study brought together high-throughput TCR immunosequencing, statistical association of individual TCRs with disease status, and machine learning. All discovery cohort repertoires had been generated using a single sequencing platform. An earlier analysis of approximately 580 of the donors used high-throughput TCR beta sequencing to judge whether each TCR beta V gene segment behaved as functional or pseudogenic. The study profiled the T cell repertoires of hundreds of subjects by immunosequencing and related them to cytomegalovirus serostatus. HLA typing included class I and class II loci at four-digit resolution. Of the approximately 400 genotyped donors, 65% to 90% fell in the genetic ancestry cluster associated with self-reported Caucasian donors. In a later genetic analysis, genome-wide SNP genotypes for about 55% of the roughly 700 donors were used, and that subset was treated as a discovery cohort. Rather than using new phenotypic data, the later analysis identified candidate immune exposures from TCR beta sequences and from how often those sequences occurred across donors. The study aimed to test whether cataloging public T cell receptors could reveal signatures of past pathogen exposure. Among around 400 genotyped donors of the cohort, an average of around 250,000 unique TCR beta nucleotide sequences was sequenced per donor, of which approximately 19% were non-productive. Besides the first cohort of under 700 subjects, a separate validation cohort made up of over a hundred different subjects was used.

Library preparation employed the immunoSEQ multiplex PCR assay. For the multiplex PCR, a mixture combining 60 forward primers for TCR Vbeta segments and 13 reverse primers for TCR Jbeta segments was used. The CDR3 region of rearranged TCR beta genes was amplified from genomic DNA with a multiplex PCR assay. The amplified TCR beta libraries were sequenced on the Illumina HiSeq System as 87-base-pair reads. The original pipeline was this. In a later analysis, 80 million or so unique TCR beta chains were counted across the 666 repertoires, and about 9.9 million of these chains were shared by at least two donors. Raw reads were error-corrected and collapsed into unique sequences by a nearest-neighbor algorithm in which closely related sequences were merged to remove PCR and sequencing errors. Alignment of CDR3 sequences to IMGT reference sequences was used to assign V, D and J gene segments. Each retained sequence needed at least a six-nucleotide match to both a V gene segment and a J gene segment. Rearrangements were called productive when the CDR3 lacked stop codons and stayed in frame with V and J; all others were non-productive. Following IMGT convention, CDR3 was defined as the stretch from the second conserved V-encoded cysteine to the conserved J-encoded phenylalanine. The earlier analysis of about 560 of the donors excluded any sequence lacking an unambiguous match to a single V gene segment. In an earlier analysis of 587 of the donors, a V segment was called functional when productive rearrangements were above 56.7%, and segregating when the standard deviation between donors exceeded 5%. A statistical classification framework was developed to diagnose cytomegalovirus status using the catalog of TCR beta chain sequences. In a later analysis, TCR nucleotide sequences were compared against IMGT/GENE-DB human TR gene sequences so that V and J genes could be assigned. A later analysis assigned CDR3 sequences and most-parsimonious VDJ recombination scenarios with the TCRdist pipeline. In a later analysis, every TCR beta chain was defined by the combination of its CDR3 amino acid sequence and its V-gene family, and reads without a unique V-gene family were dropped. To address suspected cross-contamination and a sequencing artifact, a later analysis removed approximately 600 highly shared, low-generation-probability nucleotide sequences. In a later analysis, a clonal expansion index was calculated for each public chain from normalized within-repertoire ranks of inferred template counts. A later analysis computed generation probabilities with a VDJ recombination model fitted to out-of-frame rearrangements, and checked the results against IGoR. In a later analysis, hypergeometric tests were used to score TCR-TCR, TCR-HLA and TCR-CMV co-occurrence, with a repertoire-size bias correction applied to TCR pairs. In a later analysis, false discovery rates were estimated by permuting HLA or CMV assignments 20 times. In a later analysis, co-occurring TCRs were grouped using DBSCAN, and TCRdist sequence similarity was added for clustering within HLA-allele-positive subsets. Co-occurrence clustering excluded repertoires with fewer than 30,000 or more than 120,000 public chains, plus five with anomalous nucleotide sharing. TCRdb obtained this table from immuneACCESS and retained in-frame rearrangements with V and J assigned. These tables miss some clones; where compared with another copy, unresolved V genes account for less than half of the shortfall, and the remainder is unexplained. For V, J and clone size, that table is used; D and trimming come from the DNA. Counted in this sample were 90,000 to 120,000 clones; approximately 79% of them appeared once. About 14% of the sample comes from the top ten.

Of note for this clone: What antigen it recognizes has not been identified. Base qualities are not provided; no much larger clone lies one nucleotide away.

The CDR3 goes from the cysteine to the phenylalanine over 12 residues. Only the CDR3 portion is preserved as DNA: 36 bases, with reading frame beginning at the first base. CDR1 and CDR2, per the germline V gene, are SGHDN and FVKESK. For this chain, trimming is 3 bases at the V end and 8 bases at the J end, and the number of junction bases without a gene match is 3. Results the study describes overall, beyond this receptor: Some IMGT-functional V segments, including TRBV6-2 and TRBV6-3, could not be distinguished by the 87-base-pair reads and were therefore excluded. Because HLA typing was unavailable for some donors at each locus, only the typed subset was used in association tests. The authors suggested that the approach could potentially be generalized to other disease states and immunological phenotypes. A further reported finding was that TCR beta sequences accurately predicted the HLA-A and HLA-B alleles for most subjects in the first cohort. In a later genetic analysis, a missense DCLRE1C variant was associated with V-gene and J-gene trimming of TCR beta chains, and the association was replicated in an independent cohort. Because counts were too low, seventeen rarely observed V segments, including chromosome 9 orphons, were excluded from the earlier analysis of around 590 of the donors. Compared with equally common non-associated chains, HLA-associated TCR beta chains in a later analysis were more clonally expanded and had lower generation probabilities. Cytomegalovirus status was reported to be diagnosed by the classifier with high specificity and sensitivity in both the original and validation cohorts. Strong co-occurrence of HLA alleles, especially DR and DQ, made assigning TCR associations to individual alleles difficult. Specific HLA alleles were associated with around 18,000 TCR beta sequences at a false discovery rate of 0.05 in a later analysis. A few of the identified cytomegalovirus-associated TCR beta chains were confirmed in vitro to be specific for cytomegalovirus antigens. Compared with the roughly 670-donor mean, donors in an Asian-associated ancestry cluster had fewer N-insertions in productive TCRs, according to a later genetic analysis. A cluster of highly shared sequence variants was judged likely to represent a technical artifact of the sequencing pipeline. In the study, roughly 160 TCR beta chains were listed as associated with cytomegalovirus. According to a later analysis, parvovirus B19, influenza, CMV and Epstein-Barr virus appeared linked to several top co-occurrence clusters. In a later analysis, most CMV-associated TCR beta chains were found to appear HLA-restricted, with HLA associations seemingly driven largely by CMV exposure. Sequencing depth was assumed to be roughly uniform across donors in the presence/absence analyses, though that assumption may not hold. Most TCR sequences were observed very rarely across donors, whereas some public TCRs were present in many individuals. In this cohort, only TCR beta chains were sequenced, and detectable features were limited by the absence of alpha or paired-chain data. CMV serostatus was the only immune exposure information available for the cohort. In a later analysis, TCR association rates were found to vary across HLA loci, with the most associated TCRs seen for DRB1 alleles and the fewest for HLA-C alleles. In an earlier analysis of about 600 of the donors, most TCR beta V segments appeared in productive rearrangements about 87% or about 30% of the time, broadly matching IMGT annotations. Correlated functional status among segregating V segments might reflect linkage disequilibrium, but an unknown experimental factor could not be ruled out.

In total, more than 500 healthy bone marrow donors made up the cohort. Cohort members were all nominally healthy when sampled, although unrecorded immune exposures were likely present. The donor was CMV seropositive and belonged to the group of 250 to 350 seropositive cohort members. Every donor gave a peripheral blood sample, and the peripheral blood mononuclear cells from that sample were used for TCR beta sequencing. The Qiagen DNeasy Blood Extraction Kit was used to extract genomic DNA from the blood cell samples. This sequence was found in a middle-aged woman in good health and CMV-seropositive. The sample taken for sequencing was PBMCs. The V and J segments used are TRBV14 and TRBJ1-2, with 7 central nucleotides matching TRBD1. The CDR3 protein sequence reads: CASSQTGLGYTF. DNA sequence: TGTGCCAGCAGCCAGACAGGGCTAGGCTACACCTTC.